The following is a T cell receptor (beta chain) sequence with its context. Its antigen is still unknown. These data belong to a study of lymphopenia after photon versus proton radiotherapy. Study observations and caveats: Proton therapy kept repertoires fairly stable, unlike photons, which gained effector/memory cells. Survival link was tested only in deceased patients; proton benefit remains a possibility. A bigger post-nadir fall in TCR diversity correlated inversely with survival time in deceased patients. Oligoclonal CD8+ Temra expansion after nadir drove photon patients' diversity drop.

Sequencing used immunoSEQ multiplex PCR; TCRdb keeps in-frame clones, though not all of them. The data contain 60,000 or so clones, about nine tenths of them singletons. CDR1 is MNHEY and CDR2 is SMNVEV in the germline V gene (reference sequence). The CDR3 has 13 amino acids. Trimming left V 2 bases short and J 3 bases short, with 7 bases between. This clonotype was sampled from a man older than 75 with esophageal cancer. This chain uses TRBV27 with TRBJ1-1; unclear D gene. This material consisted of peripheral blood, taken from a patient treated with proton-based radiotherapy. CDR3 sequence reads: CASSLMGYTEAFF. CDR3 coding DNA: TGTGCCAGCAGTTTAATGGGGTACACTGAAGCTTTCTTT.